This TCR beta chain derives from a study of shared clonotypes between healthy human individuals. Overall study: Donors, aged 18 to 49, were a couple of women and three men. Notes on the study in general: Around 5.4% of naive CD4 clonotypes were common to a few donors.

Using immunoSEQ multiplex PCR, the repertoire was profiled, and TCRdb retains in-frame clones only, with some absent. This table holds fewer than 3 million clones, under 95% found once. The CDR3 consists of 11 residues. V lost 5 bases and J 6 bases, leaving 4 bases between the germline ends. Germline V CDR1 and CDR2: SNHLY, FYNNEI. Notes on this clone: Its antigen remains unknown. Other nucleotide sequences from this sample produce the same CDR3.

Sequencing was done on a sample of naive CD4+ T cells from PBMCs. Subset noted: CD45RA+ positively selected. The V and J genes are TRBV2 and TRBJ2-2, with D uncertain. This clonotype originated in a man aged 18 to 30 in good health. Some clones in this sample may be carry-over from other donors' samples. This CDR3 is CASSRSGELFF. DNA of the CDR3: TGTGCCAGCAGTAGGTCCGGGGAGCTGTTTTTT. The variable domain in full, with the rest retrieved from reference TRBV2 and TRBJ2-2, is EPEVTQTPSHQVTQMGQEVILRCVPISNHLYFYWYRQILGQKVEFLVSFYNNEISEKSEIFDDQFSVERPDGSNFTLKIRSTKLEDSAMYFCASSRSGELFFGEGSRLTVL.